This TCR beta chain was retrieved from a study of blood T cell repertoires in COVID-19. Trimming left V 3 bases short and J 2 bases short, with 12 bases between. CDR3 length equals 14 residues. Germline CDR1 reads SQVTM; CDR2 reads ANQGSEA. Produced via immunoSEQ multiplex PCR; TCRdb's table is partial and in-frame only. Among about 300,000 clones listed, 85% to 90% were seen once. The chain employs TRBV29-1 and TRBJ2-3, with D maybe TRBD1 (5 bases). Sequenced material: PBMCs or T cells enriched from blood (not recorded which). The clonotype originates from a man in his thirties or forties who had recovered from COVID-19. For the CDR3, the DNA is TGCAGCGTTGACGGACACAAGAACACAGATACGCAGTATTTT. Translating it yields CSVDGHKNTDTQYF.